This T cell receptor (beta chain) derives from a study of T cell responses to AZD1222 COVID-19 vaccine. Overall study findings and caveats: Donor demographics were predominantly white British with a female majority; clonal diversity may be underestimated. Only a handful of AZD1222 recipients, about six in all, had baseline seropositivity. Mapped onto spike, vaccine-associated CD4 TCRs spanned it and were dominant at 160-218 and 743-854.

Measured with immunoSEQ multiplex PCR; TCRdb has only the in-frame clones, and not every one. This sample has about 180,000 clones, with about 93% found just once. Turning to this clone: Its antigen is still unknown.

The CDR3 loop spans 13 amino acids. In germline, CDR1 is SGHTS, CDR2 YDEGEE. With 5 bases removed from V and 7 bases from J, the gap between germline ends came to 15 bases. The starting material was peripheral blood, obtained 28 days after the second dose of the MenACWY control vaccine. This clonotype was obtained from an adult who received the MenACWY meningococcal vaccine as a control. V and J are TRBV5-8 and TRBJ2-5; D is perhaps TRBD1 or TRBD2 (5 bases each). The CDR3 loop is CASSMGEGLTQYF. In DNA form, the CDR3 reads TGTGCCAGCAGTATGGGGGAAGGGCTGACCCAGTACTTC. Full variable domain (missing parts from reference TRBV5-8 and TRBJ2-5): EAGVTQSPTHLIKTRGQQATLRCSPISGHTSVYWYQQALGLGLQFLLWYDEGEERNRGNFPPRFSGRQFPNYSSELNVNALELEDSALYLCASSMGEGLTQYFGPGTRLLVL.